This TCR beta chain was sequenced for a study of cytomegalovirus exposure and HLA in healthy donors. Comments on this clone: One end of the junction varies from germline; a read error may be responsible.

The PCR contained 60 Vbeta and 13 Jbeta primers. Sequencing was performed with immunoSEQ multiplex PCR; in TCRdb, only in-frame clones are kept and a portion is missing. This sample has 150,000 to 200,000 clones, with more than 70% found just once. The germline V gene encodes CDR1 SGHRS and CDR2 YFSETQ. CDR3 length: 13 residues. The chain employs TRBV5-1 and TRBJ1-6; a weak D match, TRBD1 (5 bases). Source material: PBMCs. The receptor's source is a woman aged 40-49 years in good health and CMV-seronegative. The CDR3 here is CASSLDGDSAPFF. The CDR3 nucleotides read TGCGCCAGCAGCTTGGATGGCGACAGCGCCCCTTTTTTC.